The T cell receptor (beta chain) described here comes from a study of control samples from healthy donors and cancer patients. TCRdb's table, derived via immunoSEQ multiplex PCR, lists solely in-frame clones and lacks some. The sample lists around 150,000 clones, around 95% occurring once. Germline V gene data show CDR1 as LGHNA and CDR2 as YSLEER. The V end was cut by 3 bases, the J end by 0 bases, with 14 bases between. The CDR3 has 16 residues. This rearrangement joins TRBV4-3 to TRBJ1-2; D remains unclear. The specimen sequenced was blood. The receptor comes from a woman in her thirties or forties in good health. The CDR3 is CASSQDPGEANYGYTF. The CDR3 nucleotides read TGCGCCAGCAGCCAGGACCCAGGAGAAGCTAACTATGGCTACACCTTC.